The 6 T cell receptor beta chains below were found in one sample sequenced in a study of blood T cell repertoires in COVID-19. Clones were read by immunoSEQ multiplex PCR, and TCRdb kept only the in-frame ones, dropping some. The sample yields under 450,000 clones, roughly 84% seen once. Material: PBMCs or T cells enriched from blood (not recorded which). These TCRs come from a woman between 25 and 40 years old who had recovered from COVID-19.

The chain combines TRBV15 with TRBJ2-1, with 7 bases aligning to TRBD2. V was pared by 5 bases and J by 7 bases, with 5 bases of the junction left unmatched. The CDR3 is made up of 13 amino acids. Germline CDR1 is LNHNV and CDR2 is YYDKDF (reference sequence). This chain's CDR3 is CATSLGRSNEQFF. CDR3 sequence (DNA): TGTGCCACCAGCCTCGGGAGGTCGAATGAGCAGTTCTTC.

This rearrangement joins TRBV24-1 to TRBJ2-1; tentatively, D is TRBD2 (5 bases). V was clipped by 7 bases and J by 7 bases, with 13 bases between them. This CDR3 region has 13 residues. Germline lookup yields CDR1 KGHDR and CDR2 SFDVKD. Here the CDR3 reads CATSTDWLNEQFF. The CDR3 DNA reads TGTGCCACCAGCACGGACTGGCTGAATGAGCAGTTCTTC.

This clone was counted once. This sequence joins TRBV27 and TRBJ2-7; D unresolved. The CDR3 covers 12 residues. Germline CDR1 is MNHEY and CDR2 is SMNVEV (reference sequence). Trimming stripped 6 bases from V and 0 bases from J, with 6 bases between. The CDR3 sequence: CASSQNSYEQYF. In DNA, the CDR3 is TGTGCCAGCAGCCAAAACTCCTACGAGCAGTACTTC.

The rearrangement joins TRBV6-5 to TRBJ1-3, with 9 bases lining up with TRBD1. The CDR3 runs 16 residues. Per germline, CDR1 MNHEY and CDR2 SVGAGI. Trimming removed 2 bases from V and 4 bases from J; junction bases left unmatched: 6. CDR3 bases: TGTGCCAGCAGTTACGGAGACAGGGGGTCGGGAAACACCATATATTTT. As protein: CASSYGDRGSGNTIYF.

This clone was counted a few times. The V call is TRBV5-4, the J call TRBJ1-1; the D gene is possibly TRBD1 (6 bases). This CDR3 is 15 amino acids long. The ends were cut back, 4 bases at V and 3 bases at J, with 16 bases in the middle. The germline V gene encodes CDR1 SGHNT and CDR2 YYREEE (reference sequence). The CDR3 nucleotides are TGTGCCAGCAGCGTGCAAGGGGGGGTTGACACTGAAGCTTTCTTT. Translating it yields CASSVQGGVDTEAFF.

This clone occurred a few times. V usage is TRBV5-1 and J usage is TRBJ2-1; 11 nucleotides agree with TRBD2. J gave up 9 bases and V 0 bases, and 5 bases lay outside the gene matches. The CDR3 totals 15 residues. Per the germline V gene, CDR1 is SGHRS and CDR2 is YFSETQ. The CDR3 protein is CASSLGSGGAGEQFF. As DNA, the CDR3 is TGCGCCAGCAGCTTGGGTAGCGGGGGGGCCGGTGAGCAGTTCTTC.